The present TCR beta chain was sequenced within a study of identical twins. General study points: Out-of-frame alpha sequences shared by twins showed excess low generation probability. Out-of-frame beta chain sequences displayed weaker excess sharing between twins.

This clonotype turned up a few times. The target antigen is unknown. This CDR3 has 13 amino acids. V lost 7 bases, J lost 2 bases, and 11 bases lay in between. The germline V gene has CDR1 MNHEY and CDR2 SVGEGT. Template switching created a universal primer site, and the cDNA included unique molecular identifiers. TCRdb used MiXCR to reprocess the 5' RACE reads, holding one entry per CDR3 protein. The data contain fewer than 550,000 distinct CDR3 sequences, around 15% of them seen just once; the ten biggest clones take up 0.35% to 0.45%. These data are also associated with another study on yellow fever vaccine responses in identical twins.

This TCR was sampled from a woman in her late teens or twenties in good health. The chain employs TRBV6-2 or TRBV6-3 and TRBJ1-2; no definite D call. Sequenced sample: CD4+ T cells sorted from blood. The CDR3 protein is CASTYGDNYGYTF. The CDR3 region has the DNA TGTGCCAGCACTTATGGCGACAACTATGGCTACACCTTC.